This is a list of T cell receptor beta chains from one sample in a study of vaccination and CD4 T cells after COVID-19. TCRdb processed the PCR reads anew with MiXCR; each CDR3 protein has one entry. The repertoire holds 11,000 or so distinct CDR3 sequences, with about 45% as singletons. Antigens of these TCRs are unknown. Sequenced input: CD4+ T cells from blood, cultured in vitro. Receptors were obtained from a human donor who had recovered from COVID-19. CDR3s include the opening cysteine and the closing phenylalanine or tryptophan. A D gene is named only where the DNA matches it firmly. Size is omitted from some rows. Given values are once, few, many or a class for expanded clones.

j_gene	d_gene	v_gene	abundance	CDR3nt	CDR3aa
TRBJ1-1	TRBD1	TRBV18	-	TGTGCCAGCTCACTTCCAGGGACAGTTGAAGCTTTCTTT	CASSLPGTVEAFF
TRBJ1-2	-	TRBV5-1	-	TGCGCCAGCAGCGGGGGGGGAGCTAACTATGGCTACACCTTC	CASSGGGANYGYTF
TRBJ1-2	-	TRBV7-8	-	TGTGCCAGCAGCTTAGCTATGACCCAGGGTCCCACCTTCTTC	CASSLAMTQGPTFF
TRBJ2-3	-	TRBV7-9	-	TGTGCCAGCAGCTCCGTGAACGGTCGGGATACGCAGTATTTT	CASSSVNGRDTQYF
TRBJ1-1	-	TRBV6-1	few	TGTGCCAGCAGTGCCAGGGTAGGGGTGAACACTGAAGCTTTCTTT	CASSARVGVNTEAFF
TRBJ1-5	-	TRBV3-1	-	TGTGCCAGCAGCCAAGATGGCGGGCGAGGGCAGCCCCAGCATTTT	CASSQDGGRGQPQHF
TRBJ1-1	-	TRBV7-9	-	TGTGCCAGCAGCCTAGACAGGACTGAAGCTTTCTTT	CASSLDRTEAFF
TRBJ2-3	-	TRBV25-1	-	TGTGCCAGCAGTGAGCGAGCTAGCACAGATACGCAGTATTTT	CASSERASTDTQYF
TRBJ1-1	TRBD1	TRBV7-9	-	TGTGCCAGCAGCTTAGCTACAGGGGATAGGAACACTGAAGCTTTCTTT	CASSLATGDRNTEAFF
TRBJ2-2	-	TRBV20-1	-	TGCAGTGCTAGAGATGGGGTAGCGAACACCGGGGAGCTGTTTTTT	CSARDGVANTGELFF
TRBJ2-7	-	TRBV11-2	-	TGTGCCAGCAGCTTAGGAGGGAGCTACGAGCAGTACTTC	CASSLGGSYEQYF
TRBJ2-1	-	TRBV6-1	-	TGTGCCACCAATTTGCTAGCCGCCTACAATGAGCAGTTCTTC	CATNLLAAYNEQFF
TRBJ2-7	-	TRBV6-1	-	TGTGCCAGCCCGATCCCCAGGGCTCCTTTCTACGAGCAGTACTTC	CASPIPRAPFYEQYF
TRBJ1-1	-	TRBV7-9	-	TGTGCCAGCAGCTTAGCGCGGCAGATGAACACTGAAGCTTTCTTT	CASSLARQMNTEAFF
TRBJ2-6	TRBD1	TRBV27	few	TGTGCCAGCAGTTGGACAGGGGGAATCGCTGGGGCCAACGTCCTGACTTTC	CASSWTGGIAGANVLTF
TRBJ1-4	-	TRBV6-1	-	TGTGCCAGCAGGGAGGGGGGTGAAAAACTGTTTTTT	CASREGGEKLFF
TRBJ1-2	-	TRBV6-5	few	TGTGCCAGCAGTTACTCGACAGGCCGGGGGGGCTACACCTTC	CASSYSTGRGGYTF
TRBJ2-3	TRBD1	TRBV20-1	-	TGCAGTGCTGACCGACAGGGGGCTCGAGATACGCAGTATTTT	CSADRQGARDTQYF
TRBJ2-6	TRBD1	TRBV11-1	-	TGTGCCAGCAGCCAAACCGGGACAGCTAACTCTGGGGCCAACGTCCTGACTTTC	CASSQTGTANSGANVLTF
TRBJ2-1	TRBD1	TRBV7-2	-	TGTGCCAGCAGCTTTACCGGGACAGGACTTAACAATGAGCAGTTCTTC	CASSFTGTGLNNEQFF
TRBJ1-1	-	TRBV19	-	TGTGCCAGTAGGGGAATAGGACAGTTCTCGACCACTGAAGCTTTCTTT	CASRGIGQFSTTEAFF
TRBJ1-1	-	TRBV6-5	few	TGTGCCAGCAGTTACCCTCAGGGACGGTCTGAAGCTTTCTTT	CASSYPQGRSEAFF
TRBJ1-5	-	TRBV5-1	-	TGCGCCAGCAGCGTCAATCAGCCCCAGCATTTT	CASSVNQPQHF
TRBJ2-7	TRBD2	TRBV5-1	-	TGCGCCAGCAGCCCAGGGACTAGCGGGGGGGAATACGAGCAGTACTTC	CASSPGTSGGEYEQYF
TRBJ1-2	-	TRBV29-1	-	TGCAGCGTTAGTGGCACATCTAACTATGGCTACACCTTC	CSVSGTSNYGYTF
TRBJ2-5	-	TRBV7-2	-	TGTGCCAGCAGCTTAGCCGCAGGGGGGGGTCAGGAGACCCAGTACTTC	CASSLAAGGGQETQYF
TRBJ2-3	TRBD2	TRBV27	-	TGTGCCAGCAGTTTATCGACTAGCGGGGGGAGCACAGATACGCAGTATTTT	CASSLSTSGGSTDTQYF
TRBJ1-2	TRBD1	TRBV10-3	-	TGTGCCATCAGTGAGTCAAAAGCGCAGGGGGCAGGTGGCTACACCTTC	CAISESKAQGAGGYTF
TRBJ2-2	-	TRBV7-2	-	TGTGCCAGCAGCTTAGACACCAGGCACGGGGAGCTGTTTTTT	CASSLDTRHGELFF
TRBJ2-7	-	TRBV2	once	TGTGCCAGCAGTCTAAACAGGGCCTACGAGCAGTACTTC	CASSLNRAYEQYF
TRBJ1-1	-	TRBV11-3	few	TGTGCCAGCAGCTTAGATGCGACTGAAGCTTTCTTT	CASSLDATEAFF
TRBJ2-2	-	TRBV6-1	-	TGTGCCAGCGACATTGAGACCGGGGAGCTGTTTTTT	CASDIETGELFF
TRBJ1-2	-	TRBV5-5	-	TGTGCCAGCAGCTTACCAGGGGCTTCGAACTATGGCTACACCTTC	CASSLPGASNYGYTF
TRBJ1-1	-	TRBV30	-	TGTGCCTGGAGTCGGGCTATAGCCACTGAAGCTTTCTTT	CAWSRAIATEAFF
TRBJ1-5	-	TRBV14	-	TGTGCCAGCAGCCAGACGGACATAAGGATTAATAGCAATCAGCCCCAGCATTTT	CASSQTDIRINSNQPQHF
TRBJ1-5	-	TRBV7-6	-	TGTGCCAGCAGCCCCAACACAGGTGGCAATCAGCCCCAGCATTTT	CASSPNTGGNQPQHF
TRBJ2-1	-	TRBV6-1	few	TGTGCCAGCACTTTTACGTGGGGCCGCGAGCAGTTCTTC	CASTFTWGREQFF
TRBJ1-2	TRBD1	TRBV11-1	-	TGTGCCAGCAGCTTAGTTCCGGGACAGTGGAAATATGGCTACACCTTC	CASSLVPGQWKYGYTF
TRBJ1-1	-	TRBV11-3	few	TGTGCCAGCACCTCTAGCGCAAGAATGAACACTGAAGCTTTCTTT	CASTSSARMNTEAFF
TRBJ2-1	-	TRBV5-1	-	TGCGCCAGCAGCTTGGATCGGGATGAGCAGTTCTTC	CASSLDRDEQFF
TRBJ2-2	-	TRBV11-3	-	TGTGCCAGCAGCCCTTCAGCGGGCGGGAACCCCGGGGAGCTGTTTTTT	CASSPSAGGNPGELFF
TRBJ2-5	-	TRBV7-9	-	TGTGCCAGCAGCTCCTGGGGGCAGGGGCAAGAGACCCAGTACTTC	CASSSWGQGQETQYF
TRBJ1-1	TRBD1	TRBV6-2/TRBV6-3	few	TGTGCCAGCGGGGGTCTAAGGACAGGGACCACTGAAGCTTTCTTT	CASGGLRTGTTEAFF
TRBJ1-1	-	TRBV10-2	-	TGCGCCAGCAGTGAGTCTCAACCGGGACGGAGAGCTGAAGCTTTCTTT	CASSESQPGRRAEAFF
TRBJ2-2	-	TRBV5-4	-	TGTGCCAGCAGCGGGGACTTAACCGGGGAGCTGTTTTTT	CASSGDLTGELFF
TRBJ2-1	-	TRBV7-2	medium-sized	TGTGCCAGCAGACTTGATGGGGGCAGGGAAGTAGGCAATGAGCAGTTCTTC	CASRLDGGREVGNEQFF
TRBJ1-6	-	TRBV30	few	TGTGCCTGGAGCCCCCTTGGTGGGTATAATTCACCCCTCCACTTT	CAWSPLGGYNSPLHF
TRBJ2-2	-	TRBV14	-	TGTGCCAGCAGCCAAGAAAGAGGATTCGGGACCGGGGAGCTGTTTTTT	CASSQERGFGTGELFF
TRBJ1-6	-	TRBV18	-	TGTGCCAGCTCACTCGGGTTGGTGAGTTCACCCCTCCACTTT	CASSLGLVSSPLHF
TRBJ2-3	-	TRBV6-1	-	TGTGCCAGCAGTAAGAGTGGGTGGGACACAGATACGCAGTATTTT	CASSKSGWDTDTQYF
TRBJ2-5	-	TRBV5-1	-	TGCGCCAGCAGCCCTCCCGGCAGGGAAGAGACCCAGTACTTC	CASSPPGREETQYF